This TCR beta chain emerged from a study of human T cells and chemical hapten exposure. Study-wide context: Each patient's scalp received weekly diphenylcyclopropenone throughout the approximately 23-week study.

Findings of the study overall: TCRs above 1 in 1000 frequency did not change with DPC sensitization. It was expanded TCRs that formed significantly more large CDR3 similarity clusters than controls did.

TCRdb independently ran MiXCR on the RACE reads; one entry per CDR3 protein. The table lists 90,000 or so distinct CDR3 sequences, 8.5% of them singletons. The time point was: pre-sensitization, week 0. As to treatment: therapeutic diphenylcyclopropenone sensitization with weekly scalp DPC. Every donor had alopecia and was 18 to 70 years old; all were suitable for DPC. This clonotype was counted many times. The antigen is not known. Germline CDR1 and CDR2: SGHVS and FQNEAQ. The V end lost 7 bases, the J end lost 0 bases, and 14 bases lay between the germline ends. The CDR3 runs 15 residues. The rearrangement links TRBV7-8 to TRBJ2-3; maybe TRBD2 (6 bases). This clonotype originated in a man aged 40-55 years with alopecia areata. Some clones in this sample may be carry-over from other donors' samples. The starting material was whole blood, obtained in connection with sensitization to the hapten diphenylcyclopropenone (DPC). The CDR3 region has the DNA TGTGCCAGCAACTACGGGGGAGCCAGCACAGATACGCAGTATTTT. Protein: CASNYGGASTDTQYF.